This T cell receptor beta chain appears in the sequencing data of a study of blood T cell repertoires in COVID-19. Overall study: Some COVID-19 samples were acute and others convalescent; all came from the United States, Italy and Spain. In each case, the material was cDNA or gDNA derived from T cells, B-cell-depleted T cells, or PBMCs.

Per the authors' pipeline: Amplification from reference gene primers served as the basis for estimated nucleated cell counts. The assay was immunoSEQ multiplex PCR, and TCRdb's table has in-frame clones only and misses some. For V, J and clone size, that table is used; D and trimming come from the DNA. The table shows a few hundred thousand clones, with around 89% occurring only once. V was pared by 3 bases and J by 6 bases, with 5 bases of the junction left unmatched. Germline V lookup: CDR1 MGHRA, CDR2 YSYEKL. This CDR3 spans 15 amino acids. The sequenced sample was peripheral blood. The chain recombines TRBV4-1 with TRBJ2-4, with 10 bases aligning to TRBD2. This TCR derives from a woman aged 30 to 39 who had recovered from COVID-19. DNA for the CDR3: TGCGCCAGCAGCCACGGACTAGCGGAGGGAAACATTCAGTACTTC. Translating it yields CASSHGLAEGNIQYF.